This T cell receptor beta chain was sequenced for a study of T cell responses to AZD1222 COVID-19 vaccine. Study-wide results and limits: Mostly white British, mostly female donors; authors suggested clonal diversity may be underestimated. Variant regions that are unmutated are reportedly the target of nearly half of spike-specific TCRs.

Clones were read by immunoSEQ multiplex PCR, and TCRdb kept only the in-frame ones, dropping some. The table includes 110,000 to 150,000 clones, approximately 90% detected once. With respect to this clone: Its antigen is unidentified.

V gave up 5 bases and J gave up 6 bases, with 8 bases separating them. The CDR3 spans 13 residues. The V gene is TRBV12-3 or TRBV12-4, the J gene TRBJ1-6, with D perhaps matching TRBD1 (5 bases). The sequencing used peripheral blood, collected 28 days after the second AZD1222 dose. The TCR originated in an adult who received the AZD1222 COVID-19 vaccine. The CDR3 DNA reads as TGTGCCAGCAGTGCAGGGTCTAATTCACCCCTCCACTTT. It is translated as CASSAGSNSPLHF.